A single sample is the source of the 7 T cell receptor beta chains below, sequenced in a study of T cell responses to AZD1222 COVID-19 vaccine. Libraries were prepared by immunoSEQ multiplex PCR; TCRdb keeps only in-frame clonotypes and omits some of them. The sample includes some 120,000 clones, roughly 88% of them seen just once. The material was peripheral blood, obtained on day 0 of AZD1222 vaccination. These receptors all stem from an adult in good health.

This clone has just one count. This chain connects TRBV28 to TRBJ1-5, with a weak D call TRBD1 (6 bases). V shed 6 bases and J shed 2 bases, with 17 bases lying between them. Germline loops: CDR1 MDHEN, CDR2 SYDVKM. CDR3 length: 16 residues. The CDR3 nucleotides are TGTGCCAGCAGAACTGGAGGGGGGATAGGCAATCAGCCCCAGCATTTT. It translates to CASRTGGGIGNQPQHF.

The CDR3 here is CASSSRTGSYEQYF. CDR3 DNA sequence: TGTGCCAGCAGCTCACGGACAGGGAGCTACGAGCAGTACTTC. The chain joins TRBV5-4 to TRBJ2-7; the match to TRBD1 covers 8 bases. This CDR3 region has 14 residues. Trimming took 3 bases from V and 3 from J; bases not matched to a gene: 5. Germline assignment: CDR1 SGHNT and CDR2 YYREEE (reference sequence). The variable domain in full, with the rest retrieved from reference TRBV5-4 and TRBJ2-7, is ETGVTQSPTHLIKTRGQQVTLRCSSQSGHNTVSWYQQALGQGPQFIFQYYREEENGRGNFPPRFSGLQFPNYSSELNVNALELDDSALYLCASSSRTGSYEQYFGPGTRLTVT.

The gene calls are TRBV5-1 and TRBJ2-1; 9 bases are a match to TRBD2. This CDR3 has 16 residues. Trimming at V came to 2 bases and at J to 0 bases, leaving 3 bases not matched to a gene. The germline CDR1 and CDR2 sequences are SGHRS and YFSETQ. CDR3: CASSLGAGGSYNEQFF. The CDR3 region has the DNA TGCGCCAGCAGCTTAGGAGCGGGGGGCTCCTACAATGAGCAGTTCTTC.

CDR3 nucleotides: TGTGCCAGCAGCTTTAGCACAGGGTCCCTTGGGGTCGAGCAGTACTTC. Amino acid sequence: CASSFSTGSLGVEQYF. The chain joins TRBV11-2 to TRBJ2-7; D is possibly TRBD1 (6 bases). The CDR3 extends over 16 amino acids. CDR1 SGHAT and CDR2 FQNNGV come from the germline V gene. The ends were cut back, 3 bases at V and 6 bases at J, with 21 bases in the middle. Full variable domain (outside the CDR3, taken from reference TRBV11-2 and TRBJ2-7): EAGVAQSPRYKIIEKRQSVAFWCNPISGHATLYWYQQILGQGPKLLIQFQNNGVVDDSQLPKDRFSAERLKGVDSTLKIQPAKLEDSAVYLCASSFSTGSLGVEQYFGPGTRLTVT.

The V and J genes are TRBV30 and TRBJ1-2; 7 nucleotides align to TRBD1. After removal of 4 bases from V and 4 bases from J, the junction contained 9 bases not matched to a gene. The germline CDR1 and CDR2 sequences are GTSNPN and SVGIG (reference sequence). The CDR3 totals 14 residues. CDR3: CAWNPDRVPYGYTF. In DNA form, the CDR3 reads TGTGCCTGGAACCCAGACAGGGTACCCTATGGCTACACCTTC.

The gene calls are TRBV7-9 and TRBJ2-7; D gene unclear. Germline CDR1 is SEHNR and CDR2 is FQNEAQ (reference sequence). CDR3 length equals 12 residues. Between the trimmed V and J ends, which lost 5 bases and 0 bases, there was a span of 5 bases. CDR3 sequence reads: CASSPYSYEQYF. CDR3 sequence (DNA): TGTGCCAGCAGCCCCTACTCCTACGAGCAGTACTTC.

The table lists this clone with a count of one. The V and J genes are TRBV24-1 and TRBJ1-2; TRBD1 is a possible D gene (6 bases). The V end lost 4 bases, the J end lost 3 bases, and 17 bases lay between the germline ends. The germline V gene has CDR1 KGHDR and CDR2 SFDVKD. This CDR3 region has 16 residues. CDR3 protein: CATSDLRDTGDYGYTF. The CDR3, as DNA: TGTGCCACCAGTGACCTCCGGGACACTGGGGACTATGGCTACACCTTC.